These T cell receptor beta chains were read from a single sample in a study of blood T cell repertoires in COVID-19. The table came from immunoSEQ multiplex PCR; TCRdb's copy has only in-frame clones and leaves some out. The sample includes around 72,000 clones, over 80% of them seen just once. The specimen was peripheral blood. The source is a man aged 50 to 60 with active COVID-19. CDR3s include the opening cysteine and the closing phenylalanine or tryptophan. The D gene is left open where the match is weak. Where a row states a size, it is once, few, many or the class of an expanded clone; other rows omit it.

j_gene,v_gene,abundance,d_gene,CDR3aa,CDR3nt
TRBJ2-7,TRBV6-2/TRBV6-3,NA,NA,CASSYSNRVPYEQYF,TGTGCCAGCAGTTACTCAAACAGGGTGCCCTACGAGCAGTACTTC
TRBJ2-1,TRBV6-5,NA,TRBD1,CASSSDRYNEQFF,TGTGCCAGCAGTTCGGACAGGTACAATGAGCAGTTCTTC
TRBJ1-6,TRBV5-1,NA,TRBD1,CASSLEQMRTGSSPLHF,TGCGCCAGCAGCTTGGAACAGATGAGGACAGGCTCTTCACCCCTCCACTTT
TRBJ2-7,TRBV28,NA,NA,CASRAGAPYEQYF,TGTGCCTCCAGGGCAGGGGCCCCCTACGAGCAGTACTTC
TRBJ2-7,TRBV9,NA,TRBD2,CASSASERGDYEQYF,TGTGCCAGCAGCGCGTCGGAGCGGGGGGACTACGAGCAGTACTTC
TRBJ2-7,TRBV6-1,NA,NA,CASSEAGGTETYEQYF,TGTGCCAGCAGTGAAGCCGGGGGTACAGAGACATACGAGCAGTACTTC
TRBJ2-7,TRBV28,NA,TRBD1,CASRGQGTSYEQYF,TGTGCCAGCAGGGGACAGGGCACCTCCTACGAGCAGTACTTC
TRBJ2-1,TRBV6-2/TRBV6-3,NA,TRBD2,CASSLRTSGGENEQFF,TGTGCCAGCAGTCTTAGGACTAGCGGGGGGGAAAATGAGCAGTTCTTC
TRBJ1-4,TRBV5-1,NA,NA,CASSFEQGYANEKLFF,TGCGCCAGCAGCTTCGAACAGGGATATGCTAATGAAAAACTGTTTTTT
TRBJ1-2,TRBV4-3,NA,NA,CASSQESSGSYGYTF,TGCGCCAGCAGCCAAGAAAGCTCGGGATCCTATGGCTACACCTTC
TRBJ2-1,TRBV6-6,NA,NA,CASSRLAADYNEQFF,TGTGCCAGCAGTCGATTAGCGGCAGACTACAATGAGCAGTTCTTC
TRBJ2-7,TRBV29-1,NA,TRBD2,CSVSAGDHEQYF,TGCAGCGTCTCAGCGGGGGACCACGAGCAGTACTTC
TRBJ2-3,TRBV5-1,NA,TRBD2,CASSRGLAGVQSSADTQYF,TGCGCCAGCAGCCGAGGACTAGCGGGAGTCCAAAGTTCGGCAGATACGCAGTATTTT
TRBJ2-7,TRBV6-5,NA,TRBD2,CASSLAGPSYEQYF,TGTGCCAGCAGTCTAGCGGGGCCCTCCTACGAGCAGTACTTC
TRBJ1-2,TRBV3-1/TRBV3-2,NA,NA,CASSQERDGYTF,TGTGCCAGCAGCCAAGAAAGAGATGGCTACACCTTC
TRBJ1-1,TRBV6-6,NA,TRBD1,CASSAPLDRGTEAFF,TGTGCCAGCAGTGCTCCGTTGGACAGGGGTACTGAAGCTTTCTTT
TRBJ2-2,TRBV7-9,NA,NA,CASSRNTRTGELFF,TGTGCCAGCAGCCGTAATACACGCACCGGGGAGCTGTTTTTT
TRBJ1-2,TRBV7-3,once,TRBD1,CASSLDRGSYGYTF,TGTGCCAGCAGCTTGGACAGGGGGTCCTATGGCTACACCTTC
TRBJ2-1,TRBV30,NA,TRBD1,CAWSPQGRVSYNEQFF,TGTGCCTGGAGCCCACAGGGGCGGGTGTCCTACAATGAGCAGTTCTTC
TRBJ1-2,TRBV28,once,NA,CASSPEAGNYFWGYTF,TGTGCCAGCAGCCCCGAGGCAGGGAATTATTTTTGGGGCTACACCTTC
TRBJ1-5,TRBV10-3,NA,TRBD1,CAITTGGGQPQHF,TGTGCCATCACCACAGGGGGCGGACAGCCCCAGCATTTT
TRBJ2-3,TRBV11-2,NA,NA,CASSLGAGLNTDTQYF,TGTGCCAGCAGCTTAGGGGCGGGACTTAACACAGATACGCAGTATTTT
TRBJ2-7,TRBV6-6,NA,NA,CASRSGTSSYEQYF,TGTGCCAGCAGATCCGGGACATCCTCCTACGAGCAGTACTTC
TRBJ2-7,TRBV5-1,NA,NA,CASSLHYEQYF,TGCGCCAGCAGCTTGCACTACGAGCAGTACTTC
TRBJ2-1,TRBV4-3,NA,TRBD2,CASSPFSGTPNNEQFF,TGCGCCAGCAGCCCATTTAGCGGGACACCTAACAATGAGCAGTTCTTC
TRBJ2-1,TRBV2,NA,TRBD2,CASSGLAGGPNEQFF,TGTGCCAGCAGTGGTTTAGCGGGGGGGCCCAATGAGCAGTTCTTC
TRBJ2-2,TRBV29-1,NA,TRBD2,CSVPGPGGTGELFF,TGCAGCGTGCCCGGGCCGGGGGGCACCGGGGAGCTGTTTTTT
TRBJ1-6,TRBV5-6,medium-sized,NA,CASSFADSSPLHF,TGTGCCAGCAGCTTTGCAGATTCCTCACCCCTCCACTTT
TRBJ1-2,TRBV25-1,NA,NA,CASSESGTQYGYTF,TGTGCCAGCAGTGAATCGGGGACACAATATGGCTACACCTTC
TRBJ1-5,TRBV6-2/TRBV6-3,NA,NA,CASSLESRFQPQHF,TGTGCCAGCAGCTTAGAAAGCCGCTTTCAGCCCCAGCATTTT
TRBJ1-6,TRBV5-4,NA,NA,CASSGSDSPLHF,TGTGCCAGCAGCGGCAGTGATTCACCCCTCCACTTT
TRBJ2-1,TRBV2,NA,NA,CASNPPSETYNEQFF,TGTGCCAGCAACCCACCTAGCGAGACCTACAATGAGCAGTTCTTC
TRBJ1-1,TRBV9,NA,NA,CASSAQGQNTEAFF,TGTGCCAGCAGCGCCCAGGGGCAGAACACTGAAGCTTTCTTT
TRBJ2-6,TRBV7-9,NA,TRBD1,CASSLAQGAGANVLTF,TGTGCCAGCAGCTTAGCGCAGGGGGCTGGGGCCAACGTCCTGACTTTC
TRBJ1-1,TRBV12-3/TRBV12-4,NA,NA,CASRLGSSTEAFF,TGTGCCAGCAGATTAGGGAGTAGCACTGAAGCTTTCTTT
TRBJ1-5,TRBV6-5,NA,TRBD1,CASRGDRASNQPQHF,TGTGCCAGCAGGGGTGACAGGGCTAGCAATCAGCCCCAGCATTTT
TRBJ2-7,TRBV6-5,once,NA,CASSRADEQYF,TGTGCCAGCAGCCGTGCGGACGAGCAGTACTTC
TRBJ2-7,TRBV28,NA,NA,CASSFFLGDTSSYEQYF,TGTGCCAGCAGTTTTTTTCTCGGGGACACAAGCTCCTACGAGCAGTACTTC
TRBJ2-1,TRBV6-5,NA,NA,CASSYVTSYNEQFF,TGTGCCAGCAGTTACGTCACGAGCTACAATGAGCAGTTCTTC
TRBJ2-7,TRBV3-1/TRBV3-2,NA,NA,CASRAGTWGDEQYF,TGTGCCAGCAGGGCCGGGACTTGGGGCGACGAGCAGTACTTC
TRBJ1-1,TRBV14,few,NA,CASSHGQGFAEAFF,TGTGCCAGCAGCCACGGTCAGGGTTTCGCTGAAGCTTTCTTT
TRBJ2-2,TRBV5-1,few,NA,CASSSGGFSTGELFF,TGCGCCAGCAGCTCAGGAGGGTTTAGTACCGGGGAGCTGTTTTTT
TRBJ1-1,TRBV7-2,NA,NA,CASSLVPGIDTEAFF,TGTGCCAGCAGCTTAGTGCCGGGGATTGACACTGAAGCTTTCTTT
TRBJ2-1,TRBV27,NA,NA,CASSLAPRVSYNEQFF,TGTGCCAGCAGTTTAGCGCCGAGGGTCTCCTACAATGAGCAGTTCTTC
TRBJ2-2,TRBV9,once,NA,CASSSTSGTGELFF,TGTGCCAGCAGCTCAACCTCAGGGACCGGGGAGCTGTTTTTT
TRBJ2-7,TRBV10-3,NA,TRBD2,CAISDPGTSGIGSEQYF,TGTGCCATCAGTGATCCAGGGACTAGCGGGATAGGGAGCGAGCAGTACTTC
TRBJ1-1,TRBV7-9,NA,TRBD1,CASSRTGTSTEAFF,TGTGCCAGCAGCCGGACAGGGACCAGCACTGAAGCTTTCTTT
TRBJ2-7,TRBV27,NA,TRBD2,CASSLSGGAQTYEQYF,TGTGCCAGCAGTTTATCCGGGGGGGCTCAGACCTACGAGCAGTACTTC
TRBJ2-3,TRBV6-2/TRBV6-3,NA,TRBD2,CASSYSLAGSDTQYF,TGTGCCAGCAGTTACTCGTTAGCGGGGTCAGATACGCAGTATTTT
TRBJ1-5,TRBV15,NA,NA,CATSRDVQGHQPQHF,TGTGCCACCAGCAGAGATGTCCAGGGCCATCAGCCCCAGCATTTT
TRBJ2-3,TRBV7-3,NA,TRBD2,CASTPSGGSADTQYF,TGTGCCAGCACCCCTAGCGGGGGTAGCGCAGATACGCAGTATTTT
TRBJ1-1,TRBV5-8,NA,NA,CASSRQLRSEAFF,TGTGCCAGCAGCCGACAGCTCCGTTCTGAAGCTTTCTTT
TRBJ1-2,TRBV11-2,few,NA,CASSQNSNYGYTF,TGTGCCAGCAGTCAGAATTCTAACTATGGCTACACCTTC